A single sample is the source of the 17 T cell receptor beta chains below, sequenced in a study of Graves' ophthalmopathy and Graves' hyperthyroidism. Using RNA transcripts, the TCR beta CDR3 regions were amplified. The first round was an RT-PCR with HTBI primers, and the second round was a multiplex PCR. MiXCR, applied by TCRdb to the multiplex PCR reads, yields one record per CDR3 protein. The data hold about 220,000 distinct CDR3 sequences, with 20% to 25% observed a single time. Sample: peripheral blood. The receptors originated from a woman between 45 and 60 years old with Graves' ophthalmopathy.

V and J are TRBV4-1 and TRBJ2-7; D unresolved. There are 16 residues in the CDR3. Germline lookup yields CDR1 MGHRA and CDR2 YSYEKL. Trimming left V 0 bases short and J 2 bases short, with 14 bases between. Here the CDR3 reads CASSQDLRSTPYEQYF. The CDR3 DNA sequence: TGCGCCAGCAGCCAAGATCTTAGGTCGACACCCTACGAGCAGTACTTC.

Note on this clonotype: This may arise from a read error, as a much more abundant clone is one base away. The CDR3 carries no conserved terminal phenylalanine or tryptophan, so it likely arises from a read error. V and J are TRBV7-3 and TRBJ2-6, with 7 bases that match TRBD1. CDR1 is SGHTA, CDR2 FQGTGA, per germline. CDR3 length: 13 amino acids. V lost 2 bases, J lost 14 bases, and 6 bases stayed unmatched. The CDR3 spells CASSLGVQGLLTL. CDR3 bases: TGTGCCAGCAGCTTAGGGGTACAGGGGCTCCTGACTCTC.

This clonotype has a count of ten or more. The chain has TRBV4-2 and TRBJ2-7, with D uncertain. Trimming left V 0 bases short and J 5 bases short, with 11 bases between. This CDR3 region has 14 residues. CDR1 is LGHNA and CDR2 is YNFKEQ in the germline V gene. The CDR3 DNA is TGTGCCAGCAGCCAAGATGGAGCCAGGAACGAGCAGTACTTC. This codes for CASSQDGARNEQYF.

This clonotype was seen repeatedly, ten times or more. This chain uses TRBV3-1 with TRBJ2-4; TRBD2 matches at 13 bases. This CDR3 contains 18 residues. Germline V gene sequence: CDR1 LGHDT, CDR2 YNNKEL (reference sequence). Trimming removed 1 base from V and 1 base from J; junction bases left unmatched: 4. This CDR3 is CASSQGLAGGGAKNIQYF. CDR3 DNA: TGTGCCAGCAGCCAAGGACTAGCGGGAGGAGGTGCCAAAAACATTCAGTACTTC. The full variable domain, with the rest looked up from reference TRBV3-1 and TRBJ2-4, is DTAVSQTPKYLVTQMGNDKSIKCEQNLGHDTMYWYKQDSKKFLKIMFSYNNKELIINETVPNRFSPKSPDKAHLNLHINSLELGDSAVYFCASSQGLAGGGAKNIQYFGAGTRLSVL.

At least ten counts were recorded for this clonotype. The chain recombines TRBV19 with TRBJ1-2; perhaps TRBD1 as D (6 bases). The germline gives CDR1 LNHDA, CDR2 SQIVND (reference sequence). The CDR3 has 17 residues. V was pared by 3 bases and J by 2 bases, with 19 bases between. CDR3: CASSMIRTGTGNYGYTF. DNA for the CDR3: TGTGCCAGTAGTATGATACGTACAGGGACGGGGAACTATGGCTACACCTTC.

The chain joins TRBV19 to TRBJ2-2; a weak D match, TRBD1 (6 bases). This CDR3 is built from 13 residues. Germline V gene data show CDR1 as LNHDA and CDR2 as SQIVND (reference sequence). Trimming left V 7 bases short and J 4 bases short, with 10 bases between. CDR3 amino acids: CASTGQSTGELFF. CDR3 in DNA: TGTGCCAGTACAGGACAGAGCACCGGGGAGCTGTTTTTT.

This clonotype was found many times. CDR3 in amino acids: CSVGFSNQPQHF. The DNA of the CDR3 is TGCAGCGTTGGATTTAGCAATCAGCCCCAGCATTTT. The rearrangement joins TRBV29-1 to TRBJ1-5; D is unresolved. The CDR3 extends over 12 amino acids. The germline CDR1 and CDR2 sequences are SQVTM and ANQGSEA. Trimming stripped 4 bases from V and 0 bases from J, with 4 bases between.

This clonotype occurred many times. The chain combines TRBV29-1 with TRBJ1-1; D is ambiguous. V was clipped by 4 bases and J by 2 bases, with 8 bases between them. The germline CDR1 and CDR2 sequences are SQVTM and ANQGSEA. The CDR3 consists of 12 residues. The CDR3 here is CSVGPSNTEAFF. The CDR3 nucleotides read TGCAGCGTTGGACCAAGTAACACTGAAGCTTTCTTT.

This clonotype was counted ten times or more. V is TRBV18 and J is TRBJ2-5; D possibly uses TRBD1 or TRBD2 (5 bases each). The CDR3 spans 15 residues. V was cut by 1 base and J by 5 bases, with 14 bases left in between. CDR1 KGHSH and CDR2 LQKENI come from the germline V gene. The DNA of the CDR3 is TGTGCCAGCTCACCACTGGGACGAGAGTACGAGACCCAGTACTTC. Translation gives CASSPLGREYETQYF.

The V call is TRBV12-3 or TRBV12-4, the J call TRBJ2-7; D possibly corresponds to TRBD2 (6 bases). Trimming took 3 bases from V and 3 from J, leaving 9 bases between them. There are 13 residues in the CDR3. The CDR3 nucleotides are TGTGCCAGCAGTTTCGGCGGGATCTACGAGCAGTACTTC. It encodes CASSFGGIYEQYF.

This clonotype was observed many times. This sequence joins TRBV28 and TRBJ1-1; D is undetermined. Germline CDR1 reads MDHEN; CDR2 reads SYDVKM. V lost 11 bases, J lost 2 bases, and 15 bases lay in between. The CDR3 consists of 13 residues. CDR3 loop: CAASGRVNTEAFF. The CDR3 coding sequence is TGTGCCGCATCCGGAAGGGTTAACACTGAAGCTTTCTTT. Variable domain in full (rest from reference TRBV28 and TRBJ1-1): DVKVTQSSRYLVKRTGEKVFLECVQDMDHENMFWYRQDPGLGLRLIYFSYDVKMKEKGDIPEGYSVSREKKERFSLILESASTNQTSMYLCAASGRVNTEAFFGQGTRLTVV.

This clonotype was observed many times. The chain recombines TRBV28 with TRBJ2-7, with 10 bases that match TRBD2. Per germline, CDR1 MDHEN and CDR2 SYDVKM. V trimming: 5 bases; J trimming: 3 bases; junction bases outside the gene matches: 7. The CDR3 has 15 residues. As DNA, the CDR3 is TGTGCCAGCAGTACGACGACTAGCGGGTACTACGAGCAGTACTTC. Translated, it gives CASSTTTSGYYEQYF.

This clonotype was recorded many times. This chain connects TRBV9 to TRBJ1-1; D possibly corresponds to TRBD1 (5 bases). Germline assignment: CDR1 SGDLS and CDR2 YYNGEE. Deletions cut 0 bases from V and 8 bases from J, with 14 bases between. This CDR3 region has 14 residues. The CDR3 nucleotides are TGTGCCAGCAGCGTAGGATTCGGGGGGAGCGAAGCTTTCTTT. It is translated as CASSVGFGGSEAFF. Filled out from reference TRBV9 and TRBJ1-1, the complete variable domain reads DSGVTQTPKHLITATGQRVTLRCSPRSGDLSVYWYQQSLDQGLQFLIQYYNGEERAKGNILERFSAQQFPDLHSELNLSSLELGDSALYFCASSVGFGGSEAFFGQGTRLTVV.

This clonotype was seen many times. This chain uses TRBV20-1 with TRBJ1-1; 7 nucleotides align to TRBD1. The CDR3 sequence is 14 residues long. Unmatched junction bases numbered 14, after V lost 6 bases and J lost 7 bases. In germline, CDR1 is DFQATT, CDR2 SNEGSKA (reference sequence). The DNA for the CDR3 is TGCAGTGCAACGGACAGGCTGTGGGATGGTGAAGCTTTCTTT. Protein product: CSATDRLWDGEAFF.

The genes are TRBV2 and TRBJ2-7, with no clear D. The V and J ends lost 4 bases and 9 bases respectively, with 10 bases between them. This CDR3 contains 11 residues. CDR1 and CDR2 (germline): SNHLY, FYNNEI. This CDR3 is CASSVMVGQYF. CDR3 coding DNA: TGTGCCAGCAGTGTGATGGTCGGGCAGTACTTC.

Note on this clonotype: A clone one base away is much larger, so this may be a read error. The rearrangement links TRBV9 to TRBJ1-1, with 9 bases identical to TRBD1. Germline-derived CDR1 and CDR2 are SGDLS and YYNGEE. This CDR3 has 17 residues. The CDR3 loop is CASIVAPLDRGVTEAFF. Written as DNA, the CDR3 is TGTGCCAGCATCGTAGCTCCCCTCGACAGGGGGGTCACTGAAGCTTTCTTT.

This clonotype was seen ten or more times. This sequence joins TRBV6-1 and TRBJ2-2, with D perhaps TRBD1 or TRBD2 (5 bases each). Trimming pared 0 bases from V and 4 bases from J, leaving 9 bases between. Germline values: CDR1 MNHNS, CDR2 SASEGT. This CDR3 is 15 amino acids long. The CDR3 here is CASSEAWGSTGELFF. CDR3 DNA sequence: TGTGCCAGCAGTGAAGCATGGGGGAGCACCGGGGAGCTGTTTTTT.